This T cell receptor beta chain was sequenced in a study of beta chain features in type 1 diabetes (dated by TCRdb to 2016 to 2019). With respect to the entire study: Mean age, gender distribution, total cell number and subset yield did not differ between patients and healthy donors. A total of roughly 100 million sorted cells were examined across all samples, and a strong correlation was observed between cell number per subset and RNA yield. In the study, recently diagnosed type 1 diabetes patients and matched healthy donors were compared on the TCRB repertoires of their sorted circulating CD4+ T cell subsets. Whereas all 28 donors provided naive and central memory subsets, regulatory and stem cell-like memory subsets were isolated from just 8 patients and about eight healthy donors.

The table lists this clone with a few counts. No cognate antigen has been identified for it. Base qualities are missing; no much larger clone stands one base away. Overall study outcomes, separate from this receptor: Naive, central memory and regulatory TCRB repertoires appeared to be more alike among patients than among healthy donors. In all four CD4+ subsets, TCRB CDR3 length was moderately but significantly shorter in type 1 diabetes patients. Shorter templates might have been favored by PCR, but patient and control samples were amplified and corrected together, so both groups would have been affected equally by any skew. At VDJ recombination sites, patients with type 1 diabetes made fewer insertions and deleted more nucleotides, a pattern implying thymic rearrangement abnormalities. Because cDNA was sequenced instead of genomic DNA, highly expressing activated cells could be over-represented, though the groups showed no difference in activation or CD3 levels. Only small numbers of individuals were included in the HLA sub-analyses, which left unresolved whether HLA type had any influence on TCRB rearrangement.

The High Capacity cDNA Reverse Transcription Kit was used to reverse transcribe all of the isolated RNA, meaning that expressed TCRB transcripts were what got sequenced. Deep immunoSEQ sequencing was performed on naive, central memory and regulatory T cell samples, with an average of around 3.4 million total reads per sample. Sorted cells were lysed in RLT buffer, and RNA was extracted using DNase-treated RNeasy Micro or Mini kits according to cell number. To prevent cross-contamination, each cell subset was processed individually, whereas patient and healthy donor samples were processed jointly. Using the immunoSEQ multiplex PCR, TCRB sequences were amplified from cDNA into 87-bp fragments spanning the CDR3 region. The amplicons were sequenced using the Illumina HiSeq platform. Per the original workflow: PCR bias was computationally corrected using synthetic template baselines, reads within Hamming distance 2 were collapsed, and singletons that could not be merged were discarded. Reads were aligned to IMGT to assign V, D and J genes, CDR3 length, and insertions or deletions at six rearrangement sites. Within each subset, clonotype counts were normalized to the number of sorted cells before true diversity and Gini coefficients were calculated with the tcR R package. The overlap coefficient, calculated on TCRB nucleotide sequences, was used to quantify repertoire sharing. The table was pulled from immuneACCESS by TCRdb, which kept in-frame rearrangements only. Such tables lose some clones; where checked, under half of the loss comes from unresolved V genes, and the rest has no known cause. For V, J and clone size, that table is used; D and trimming come from the DNA. The sample contains a few hundred thousand clones, roughly a tenth of them found a single time. In total, the top ten clones hold about 0.6% of the sample.

From each donor, a single peripheral blood sample of around 120 mL on average was drawn into heparinised tubes. A BD FACSAria II was used to sort naive, central memory, regulatory and stem cell-like memory CD4+ T cells with a panel that included CD45RO, CCR7, CD25, CD127, CD95 and CD27. A purity above 95% was achieved for all sorted populations. PBMCs were isolated immediately by Lymphoprep density gradient centrifugation and stained directly without culture. So that batch effects would be minimized, each experiment stained and sorted samples in pairs, pairing one healthy donor with one patient. CDR3 length: 16 amino acids, cysteine to phenylalanine. The sequence is cut down to CDR3 DNA, 48 bases in frame from base 1. Via the germline V gene, CDR1 is SGHVS and CDR2 FNYEAQ.

The sequence links TRBV7-6 to TRBJ2-5, with a weak D call of TRBD1 (6 bases match). TRBJ2-7 matches the DNA end more closely, so the J call is doubtful. The sequencing sample was made of central memory CD4+ T cells from blood. This TCR derives from a man under 40 with type 1 diabetes. The CDR3 region: CASSRTGTSSSYEQYF. The sequence in DNA is TGTGCCAGCAGCCGTACAGGGACCTCGAGCTCCTACGAGCAGTACTTC.